This T cell receptor (beta chain) is from a study of blood T cell repertoires in COVID-19. Across the whole study: Samples taken during acute and convalescent COVID-19 were collected in the United States, Italy and Spain. T cells, B-cell-depleted T cells, or PBMCs provided the cDNA or gDNA that served as material.

The V end lost 9 bases, the J end lost 0 bases, and 5 bases lay between the germline ends. The CDR3 extends over 11 amino acids. Germline CDR1 reads SNHLY; CDR2 reads FYNNEI. Under the authors' procedure: Amplified reference gene primers provided the basis for estimating nucleated cell counts. Assay used: immunoSEQ multiplex PCR; TCRdb lists only in-frame clones, some missing. That table is the source of V, J and clone size, and D and trimming were worked out from the DNA. The data contain under 200,000 clones, 84% of them seen just once; the ten biggest clones take up around 2.9%. The J gene is TRBJ1-1, the V gene TRBV2; no clear D. This TCR was sampled from an elderly woman with COVID-19, enrolled during active disease. Source material: peripheral blood. CDR3 bases: TGTGCCAGTGTCTTGAACACTGAAGCTTTCTTT. It is translated as CASVLNTEAFF.